This TCR beta chain was captured by sequencing in a study of OX40 agonist ivuxolimab in advanced cancers. V shed 4 bases and J shed 4 bases, with 6 bases lying between them. The V gene's germline CDR1 is SGHDT and CDR2 YYEEEE. There are 12 residues in the CDR3. Using immunoSEQ multiplex PCR, the repertoire was profiled, and TCRdb retains in-frame clones only, with some absent. The data show 17,000 or so clones, with 70% to 90% seen just once and about 31% held by the top ten. Points from the study as a whole: Clonal expansion from baseline to week 6 occurred in both CD4+ and CD8+ T cells. Expanded clones were, on average, more numerous among CD8+ T cells than CD4+. Still undetermined is the antigen specificity of the expanded peripheral T cells.

A single count supports this clone. As yet, its antigen is unknown. V usage is TRBV5-6 and J usage is TRBJ1-5; D not resolved. The sequences come from CD4+ or CD8+ T cells sorted from blood, collected in a trial of the OX40 agonist ivuxolimab. This receptor was identified in an adult with an advanced solid tumor such as melanoma, head and neck, liver or kidney cancer. The CDR3 region is CASSKGNQPQHF. CDR3 bases: TGTGCCAGCAGCAAGGGAAATCAGCCCCAGCATTTT.